This T cell receptor (beta chain) emerged from a study of blood T cell repertoires in COVID-19. Study details: The analysed material was cDNA or gDNA that came from T cells, B-cell-depleted T cells, or PBMCs.

TCRdb's table, derived via immunoSEQ multiplex PCR, lists solely in-frame clones and lacks some. Of about 380,000 clones in the sample, 70% to 90% were seen once. Germline loops: CDR1 LGHNA, CDR2 YNFKEQ. Trimming took 2 bases from V and 0 from J, leaving 10 bases between them. This CDR3 contains 16 residues. The TCR was taken from a man under 40 who had recovered from COVID-19. The sample comprised PBMCs or T cells enriched from blood (not recorded which). The chain uses TRBV4-2 and TRBJ2-2; no clear D. The CDR3 loop reads CASSQRSMSNTGELFF. Written as DNA, the CDR3 is TGTGCCAGCAGCCAAAGGAGCATGTCGAACACCGGGGAGCTGTTTTTT.